Reported below is one T cell receptor (beta chain). This sample is drawn from a study of blood T cell repertoires in COVID-19. At the level of the study: Sites in the United States, Italy and Spain provided acute and convalescent COVID-19 samples. PBMCs, B-cell-depleted T cells, or T cells provided the cDNA or gDNA that made up the material.

Authors' methods: Reference gene primer amplification gave nucleated cell count estimates. Measured with immunoSEQ multiplex PCR; TCRdb has only the in-frame clones, and not every one. D and trimming were read from the DNA, whereas the V and J calls and clone size are those reported in that table. The sample records about 360,000 clones, about 87% being singletons. The V gene lost 1 base and the J gene lost 1 base, with 19 bases spanning the gap. The CDR3 length is 17 residues. CDR1 is SQVTM and CDR2 is ANQGSEA in the germline V gene. What was sequenced was peripheral blood. The sequence was obtained from a human donor in a cohort sampled during active COVID-19. The chain is built from TRBV29-1 and TRBJ2-5; possibly TRBD1 for D (7 bases). The CDR3 sequence is CSVEASLAEGAQETQYF. DNA of the CDR3: TGCAGCGTTGAAGCCTCACTAGCTGAGGGGGCCCAAGAGACCCAGTACTTC.